These 28 T cell receptor beta chains came from one sample sequenced in a study of shared clonotypes between healthy human individuals. Generated by immunoSEQ multiplex PCR, the TCRdb table keeps only in-frame clones and is missing some. Of around 1,000,000 clones in the sample, 60% to 85% were seen once. The source material was memory CD4+ T cells from PBMCs. Regarding subset: CD45RA-negative fraction. Source of these receptors: a man aged 18 to 29 in good health. Some clones in this sample may be carry-over from other donors' samples.

This clone was seen a handful of times. V usage is TRBV11-2 and J usage is TRBJ2-5, with D possibly being TRBD2 (5 bases). Per germline, CDR1 SGHAT and CDR2 FQNNGV. Trimming cost V 6 bases and J 4 bases, with 15 bases left between them. This CDR3 comprises 14 residues. CDR3: CASRSFSGGETQYF. The DNA for the CDR3 is TGTGCCAGCAGATCCTTTTCTGGAGGAGAGACCCAGTACTTC.

The chain recombines TRBV7-9 with TRBJ2-7; TRBD2 is a possible D gene (6 bases). The germline CDR1 and CDR2 sequences are SEHNR and FQNEAQ (reference sequence). This CDR3 is 13 amino acids long. Trimming left V 7 bases short and J 6 bases short, with 16 bases between. For the CDR3, the DNA is TGTGCCAGCACCACGGGGGACGTAGGCGAGCAGTACTTC. It translates to CASTTGDVGEQYF.

The rearrangement uses TRBV7-9 and TRBJ1-2; D perhaps matches TRBD1 (6 bases). This CDR3 is 12 amino acids long. CDR1 and CDR2 (germline): SEHNR, FQNEAQ (reference sequence). Trimming took off 6 bases at V and 9 bases at J, with 14 bases between the two ends. This CDR3 reads CASSPQGGSYTF. Here the CDR3 DNA reads TGTGCCAGCAGTCCACAGGGAGGGAGCTACACCTTC. The whole variable domain, filled in from reference TRBV7-9 and TRBJ1-2, reads DTGVSQNPRHKITKRGQNVTFRCDPISEHNRLYWYRQTLGQGPEFLTYFQNEAQLEKSRLLSDRFSAERPKGSFSTLEIQRTEQGDSAMYLCASSPQGGSYTFGSGTRLTVV.

This clone was observed once. This same CDR3 is encoded by further DNA sequences in the sample. The rearrangement joins TRBV18 to TRBJ1-1; D gene uncertain. Germline CDR1 KGHSH, CDR2 LQKENI. There are 12 residues in the CDR3. Deletions cut 4 bases from V and 2 bases from J, with 5 bases between. CDR3: CASSRGNTEAFF. CDR3 DNA: TGTGCCAGCTCACGCGGTAACACTGAAGCTTTCTTT.

The gene calls are TRBV9 and TRBJ1-3; D unresolved. The V and J ends lost 0 bases and 2 bases respectively, with 9 bases between them. This CDR3 has 15 residues. Germline CDR1 SGDLS, CDR2 YYNGEE. CDR3 residues: CASSVAPAAGNTIYF. The CDR3 coding sequence is TGTGCCAGCAGCGTAGCCCCGGCGGCTGGAAACACCATATATTTT.

This sequence joins TRBV4-2 and TRBJ2-7; D is unresolved. The CDR3 consists of 15 residues. Germline V lookup: CDR1 LGHNA, CDR2 YNFKEQ. The ends were cut back, 0 bases at V and 1 base at J, with 10 bases in the middle. The DNA for the CDR3 is TGTGCCAGCAGCCAAGATCTTATCGATTCCTACGAGCAGTACTTC. It is translated as CASSQDLIDSYEQYF.

This clone was counted a single time. The chain carries TRBV2 and TRBJ2-2; 7 bases are shared with TRBD2. Germline V gives CDR1 SNHLY, CDR2 FYNNEI. Unmatched junction bases numbered 8, after V lost 2 bases and J lost 5 bases. CDR3 size: 16 residues. The CDR3 spells CASSELGGGLTGELFF. CDR3 nucleotides: TGTGCCAGCAGTGAACTGGGGGGAGGGCTTACCGGGGAGCTGTTTTTT.

The chain combines TRBV7-9 with TRBJ1-1; tentative D call: TRBD1 (5 bases). V lost 5 bases and J lost 4, with 17 bases in between. Germline assignment: CDR1 SEHNR and CDR2 FQNEAQ (reference sequence). The CDR3 has 15 amino acids. The CDR3 region has the DNA TGTGCCAGCAGCCCTAGGGTTGGGACGGGCACTGAAGCTTTCTTT. This gives the protein CASSPRVGTGTEAFF. The whole variable domain, filled in from reference TRBV7-9 and TRBJ1-1, reads DTGVSQNPRHKITKRGQNVTFRCDPISEHNRLYWYRQTLGQGPEFLTYFQNEAQLEKSRLLSDRFSAERPKGSFSTLEIQRTEQGDSAMYLCASSPRVGTGTEAFFGQGTRLTVV.

The chain carries TRBV6-1 and TRBJ2-3, with TRBD1 as a possible D gene (5 bases). The CDR3 spans 15 residues. V lost 4 bases and J lost 5, with 16 bases in between. CDR1 is MNHNS and CDR2 is SASEGT in the germline V gene. The CDR3 region is CASSVRKGSEDTQYF. The CDR3 region has the DNA TGTGCCAGCAGTGTTAGGAAGGGGTCGGAAGATACGCAGTATTTT.

The V and J genes are TRBV5-1 and TRBJ1-2, with TRBD1 as a possible D gene (6 bases). Germline CDR1 SGHRS, CDR2 YFSETQ. The CDR3 totals 14 residues. V gave up 1 base and J gave up 7 bases, with 14 bases separating them. CDR3: CASSLLEQGGGYTF. The CDR3 DNA sequence: TGCGCCAGCAGCTTGTTAGAACAGGGTGGTGGCTACACCTTC.

The chain uses TRBV5-1 and TRBJ2-1; TRBD2 might be the D (5 bases). This CDR3 is 15 amino acids long. Germline CDR1 reads SGHRS; CDR2 reads YFSETQ. The V gene lost 2 bases and the J gene lost 3 bases, with 12 bases spanning the gap. In nucleotides, the CDR3 is TGCGCCAGCAGCTTAGAGAGCGGCAACTACAATGAGCAGTTCTTC. Its translation is CASSLESGNYNEQFF.

CDR3 DNA: TGTGCCAGCAGCGACTTTTGGACTCGAGAGGGCTACACCTTC. Translation gives CASSDFWTREGYTF. The chain has TRBV2 and TRBJ1-2; unclear D gene. CDR3 length equals 14 residues. V was pared by 6 bases and J by 8 bases, with 19 bases between. CDR1 and CDR2 from the germline V gene are SNHLY and FYNNEI.

This chain connects TRBV2 to TRBJ1-5; D remains unclear. V was trimmed by 4 bases and J by 6 bases, leaving 13 bases between them. This CDR3 is built from 14 residues. Per germline, CDR1 SNHLY and CDR2 FYNNEI. The CDR3 region is CASSATVSSQPQHF. CDR3 coding DNA: TGTGCCAGCAGTGCTACGGTGTCGAGTCAGCCCCAGCATTTT.

V usage is TRBV7-3 and J usage is TRBJ1-1; 7 bases line up with TRBD1. V trimming: 5 bases; J trimming: 1 base; junction bases outside the gene matches: 7. CDR1 is SGHTA and CDR2 is FQGTGA in the germline V gene. The CDR3 has 15 residues. The CDR3 DNA is TGTGCCAGCAGCCCGCAGGGGGAGTCGAACACTGAAGCTTTCTTT. Protein sequence: CASSPQGESNTEAFF. Full variable domain (missing parts from reference TRBV7-3 and TRBJ1-1): GAGVSQTPSNKVTEKGKYVELRCDPISGHTALYWYRQSLGQGPEFLIYFQGTGAADDSGLPNDRFFAVRPEGSVSTLKIQRTERGDSAVYLCASSPQGESNTEAFFGQGTRLTVV.

The chain couples TRBV27 to TRBJ2-3, with no clear D. V lost 3 bases and J lost 4, with 11 bases in between. The germline gives CDR1 MNHEY, CDR2 SMNVEV (reference sequence). CDR3 size: 14 residues. Here the CDR3 DNA reads TGTGCCAGCAGTTTCTGGGATAACGCAGATACGCAGTATTTT. This sequence encodes CASSFWDNADTQYF.

The chain recombines TRBV11-3 with TRBJ2-2; 9 nucleotides line up with TRBD2. CDR3 length: 16 residues. Germline values: CDR1 SGHNT, CDR2 YENEEA. The V and J ends lost 5 bases and 5 bases, in that order; junction bases with no gene match: 9. CDR3 loop: CASSHTTSGRTGELFF. CDR3 nucleotides: TGTGCCAGCAGCCATACGACTAGCGGTAGAACCGGGGAGCTGTTTTTT. The entire variable domain, with the rest obtained from reference TRBV11-3 and TRBJ2-2, is as follows: EAGVVQSPRYKIIEKKQPVAFWCNPISGHNTLYWYLQNLGQGPELLIRYENEEAVDDSQLPKDRFSAERLKGVDSTLKIQPAELGDSAVYLCASSHTTSGRTGELFFGEGSRLTVL.

To note about this clone: The sample holds other DNA sequences that translate to the same CDR3. This chain joins TRBV7-8 and TRBJ1-1, with TRBD1 identical over 7 bases. The ends lost 3 bases at V and 3 bases at J; junction bases unmatched: 4. There are 14 residues in the CDR3. Germline assignment: CDR1 SGHVS and CDR2 FQNEAQ. The CDR3 loop reads CASSFRDRDTEAFF. CDR3 bases: TGTGCCAGCAGCTTCCGGGACAGAGACACTGAAGCTTTCTTT.

This clone has just one count. The chain uses TRBV6-1 and TRBJ2-4; TRBD2 matches 9 bases. The length of the CDR3 is 18 residues. V dropped 1 base and J dropped 0; count of bases not matched to a gene: 7. The germline CDR1 and CDR2 sequences are MNHNS and SASEGT. CDR3 coding DNA: TGTGCCAGCAGTGAAGTTGGGCTAGCGGGAACAGCCAAAAACATTCAGTACTTC. This gives the protein CASSEVGLAGTAKNIQYF.

The chain's CDR3 is CASSPSPGEEQFF. The CDR3 DNA is TGCGCCAGCAGCCCATCACCGGGGGAGGAGCAGTTCTTC. This chain connects TRBV5-1 to TRBJ2-1; D possibly corresponds to TRBD2 (6 bases). CDR3 size: 13 residues. Germline CDR1 reads SGHRS; CDR2 reads YFSETQ. V gave up 4 bases and J gave up 10 bases, with 15 bases separating them.

V and J are TRBV19 and TRBJ1-4; D is unresolved. The CDR3 runs 14 residues. V gave up 6 bases and J gave up 7 bases, with 15 bases separating them. Per the germline V gene, CDR1 is LNHDA and CDR2 is SQIVND (reference sequence). The CDR3 loop is CASSHRGGGEKLFF. The CDR3 DNA sequence: TGTGCCAGTAGCCACCGGGGAGGAGGTGAAAAACTGTTTTTT.

V is TRBV30 and J is TRBJ1-3; unclear D gene. The CDR3 covers 15 residues. The germline gives CDR1 GTSNPN, CDR2 SVGIG (reference sequence). V was trimmed by 4 bases and J by 3 bases, leaving 16 bases between them. CDR3 DNA sequence: TGTGCCTGGAACGGGAGACTGATTGTTGGAAACACCATATATTTT. Its translation is CAWNGRLIVGNTIYF.

The chain is built from TRBV28 and TRBJ2-1; tentative D call: TRBD1 (6 bases). The V end was cut by 3 bases, the J end by 6 bases, with 21 bases between. The germline V gene has CDR1 MDHEN and CDR2 SYDVKM. This CDR3 has 17 residues. CDR3 in DNA: TGTGCCAGCAGTTTTATATCAGACGGGCGAGGGGGCAATGAGCAGTTCTTC. As protein: CASSFISDGRGGNEQFF. Full variable domain (outside the CDR3, taken from reference TRBV28 and TRBJ2-1): DVKVTQSSRYLVKRTGEKVFLECVQDMDHENMFWYRQDPGLGLRLIYFSYDVKMKEKGDIPEGYSVSREKKERFSLILESASTNQTSMYLCASSFISDGRGGNEQFFGPGTRLTVL.

This clone was counted at least ten times. This chain uses TRBV11-1 with TRBJ2-7; 13 bases align to TRBD2. J lost 2 bases, V lost 5 bases, and 6 bases had no gene match. The CDR3 sequence is 16 residues long. CDR1 is SGHAT and CDR2 is FQDESV in the germline V gene (reference sequence). DNA of the CDR3: TGTGCCAGCAGCCTCACCGGGACTAGCGGGACCTACGAGCAGTACTTC. Amino acid sequence: CASSLTGTSGTYEQYF.

A few counts support this clone. The V gene is TRBV7-9, the J gene TRBJ1-2; D is perhaps TRBD1 (5 bases). From germline, CDR1 is SEHNR and CDR2 FQNEAQ (reference sequence). V was trimmed by 5 bases and J by 7 bases, leaving 11 bases between them. The CDR3 sequence is 12 residues long. CDR3 nucleotide sequence: TGTGCCAGCAGCCCTCCGGGGGTTGGCTACACCTTC. Translating it yields CASSPPGVGYTF.

The chain uses TRBV18 and TRBJ1-3; no definite D call. The germline CDR1 and CDR2 sequences are KGHSH and LQKENI. This CDR3 spans 14 amino acids. Between the trimmed V and J ends, which lost 8 bases and 4 bases, there was a span of 15 bases. Written as DNA, the CDR3 is TGTGCCAGCCTGATGAGCGACTCCGGAAACACCATATATTTT. Translated, it gives CASLMSDSGNTIYF.

V usage is TRBV18 and J usage is TRBJ2-5; no clear D gene. The CDR3 is 13 amino acids. Germline CDR1 is KGHSH and CDR2 is LQKENI. Trimming stripped 6 bases from V and 1 base from J, with 9 bases between. This chain's CDR3 is CASSPAIQETQYF. CDR3 nucleotide sequence: TGTGCCAGCTCCCCGGCGATCCAAGAGACCCAGTACTTC.

This clone has only a few counts. The chain recombines TRBV7-3 with TRBJ2-1; D not resolved. The CDR3 has 13 residues. V was shortened by 1 base and J by 7 bases, with 8 bases between the two germline ends. Germline assignment: CDR1 SGHTA and CDR2 FQGTGA. CDR3 amino acids: CASSLNVGNEQFF. The CDR3 region has the DNA TGTGCCAGCAGCTTAAACGTGGGGAATGAGCAGTTCTTC.

This clone was picked up one time. The V gene is TRBV9, the J gene TRBJ2-5; 8 nucleotides match TRBD1. Germline loops: CDR1 SGDLS, CDR2 YYNGEE. Trimming at V came to 4 bases and at J to 5 bases, leaving 1 base not matched to a gene. This CDR3 contains 12 residues. The CDR3, as DNA: TGTGCCAGCAGCCGGACAGGGGAGACCCAGTACTTC. Protein product: CASSRTGETQYF.